A single sample is the source of the 6 T cell receptor beta chains below, sequenced in a study of CD8 T cells in Susac syndrome. RNA was extracted with the RNeasy kit, and a quantity of roughly 0.5 to 1 ug was reverse transcribed using random hexamers. TCRdb reanalysed the immunoSEQ multiplex PCR reads using MiXCR and keeps one entry per CDR3 protein. Of approximately 210,000 distinct CDR3 sequences in the sample, about 95% were seen once. The sample comprised CD4+ T cells from PBMCs. The receptors come from a human donor with Susac syndrome.

The rearrangement uses TRBV3-1 and TRBJ1-1; D possibly corresponds to TRBD1 (6 bases). V dropped 1 base and J dropped 0 bases, with 6 bases sitting between them. From germline, CDR1 is LGHDT and CDR2 YNNKEL (reference sequence). CDR3 length equals 14 residues. The DNA of the CDR3 is TGTGCCAGCAGCCAAGCAGGGGTGAACACTGAAGCTTTCTTT. It specifies CASSQAGVNTEAFF.

The chain couples TRBV15 to TRBJ1-2; maybe TRBD1 (5 bases). Trimming left V 0 bases short and J 4 bases short, with 12 bases between. The CDR3 length is 15 residues. Germline V gene lookup returns CDR1 LNHNV and CDR2 YYDKDF (reference sequence). The CDR3 region has the DNA TGTGCCACCAGCAGAGATTACGACAGTCCCTATGGCTACACCTTC. It codes for CATSRDYDSPYGYTF.

The DNA for the CDR3 is TGTGCCAGCAGTTTATCGATTCTAACGACAGGGGAGGAAAAACTGTTTTTT. Protein product: CASSLSILTTGEEKLFF. This chain connects TRBV27 to TRBJ1-4; the match to TRBD1 covers 8 bases. The ends lost 0 bases at V and 8 bases at J; junction bases unmatched: 11. Germline V gives CDR1 MNHEY, CDR2 SMNVEV (reference sequence). This CDR3 is built from 17 residues.

The chain uses TRBV28 and TRBJ1-1; TRBD1 is a possible D gene (5 bases). The CDR3 length is 16 residues. Germline V lookup: CDR1 MDHEN, CDR2 SYDVKM. V shed 2 bases and J shed 4 bases, with 17 bases lying between them. CDR3 amino acids: CASSLHRGRDATEAFF. For the CDR3, the DNA is TGTGCCAGCAGTTTACATAGGGGCAGGGATGCCACTGAAGCTTTCTTT.

This clonotype was found once. This chain joins TRBV4-3 and TRBJ1-4; a weak D match, TRBD1 (5 bases). Germline CDR1 reads LGHNA; CDR2 reads YSLEER. Deletions cut 1 base from V and 7 bases from J, with 7 bases between. The CDR3 loop spans 13 amino acids. The CDR3 reads CASSQGGAEKLFF. CDR3 DNA: TGCGCCAGCAGCCAAGGGGGCGCTGAAAAACTGTTTTTT.

The chain has TRBV7-6 and TRBJ1-1; D gene unclear. Germline CDR1 reads SGHVS; CDR2 reads FNYEAQ. CDR3 size: 14 residues. Between the trimmed V and J ends, which lost 5 bases and 1 base, there was a span of 11 bases. The DNA for the CDR3 is TGTGCCAGCAGCACTCCGGCCCGGAACACTGAAGCTTTCTTT. This encodes CASSTPARNTEAFF.